A selection of T cell receptor beta chains follows, all from one sample in a study of T cell responses to AZD1222 COVID-19 vaccine. Measured with immunoSEQ multiplex PCR; TCRdb has only the in-frame clones, and not every one. The sample lists 150,000 or so clones, less than 95% occurring once. Sequenced here: peripheral blood, sampled on day 0 of AZD1222 vaccination. These receptor sequences come from an adult in good health. CDR3s include the opening cysteine and the closing phenylalanine or tryptophan. Each record gives: J gene, D gene, V gene, clone size, CDR3 protein, CDR3 DNA. D genes are given only for firm matches. Clone size appears in some rows only: once, few, many, or a class for an expanded clone.

>TRBJ1-2|TRBD1|TRBV5-4|.
CASSQTQGDYGYTF
TGTGCCAGCAGCCAAACACAGGGGGACTATGGCTACACCTTC
>TRBJ1-2|.|TRBV12-2|.
CASRSRVDRGVYGYTF
TGTGCAAGTCGCTCTAGGGTCGACAGGGGCGTTTATGGCTACACCTTC
>TRBJ1-5|.|TRBV5-5|.
CASSTGWDQPQHF
TGTGCCAGCAGTACAGGGTGGGATCAGCCCCAGCATTTT
>TRBJ2-6|.|TRBV5-6|.
CASSLWSGGANVLTF
TGTGCCAGCAGCTTGTGGAGTGGTGGGGCCAACGTCCTGACTTTC
>TRBJ2-1|.|TRBV7-9|.
CASLGVGFMLNEQFF
TGTGCCAGCTTAGGAGTGGGATTCATGCTCAATGAGCAGTTCTTC
>TRBJ1-1|.|TRBV3-1/TRBV3-2|.
CASDSGILRFKAFF
TGTGCCAGCGACTCGGGGATACTCCGGTTTAAAGCTTTCTTT
>TRBJ2-7|TRBD2|TRBV6-2/TRBV6-3|.
CASSLRASGSTGQYF
TGTGCCAGCAGCCTCCGGGCGAGCGGGAGTACTGGGCAGTACTTC
>TRBJ1-2|.|TRBV2|few
CASRESNYGYTF
TGTGCCAGCAGGGAAAGTAACTATGGCTACACCTTC
>TRBJ1-5|TRBD1|TRBV6-5|.
CASTGQGALNQPQHF
TGTGCCAGCACCGGCCAGGGGGCACTCAATCAGCCCCAGCATTTT
>TRBJ1-1|.|TRBV7-9|.
CASREGGYTEAFF
TGTGCCAGCAGGGAGGGGGGGTACACTGAAGCTTTCTTT
>TRBJ1-5|.|TRBV19|.
CASSGLSQPQHF
TGTGCCAGTAGTGGCCTATCTCAGCCCCAGCATTTT
>TRBJ2-7|TRBD2|TRBV6-2/TRBV6-3|once
CASSTRLAGIEQYF
TGTGCCAGCAGTACTCGTCTAGCGGGGATCGAGCAGTACTTC
>TRBJ1-2|.|TRBV6-5|.
CASSYGWGGGYTF
TGTGCCAGCAGTTACGGCTGGGGTGGAGGCTACACCTTC
>TRBJ1-6|.|TRBV3-1/TRBV3-2|.
CASSLAQGLAPLHF
TGTGCCAGCAGCCTGGCTCAGGGGCTGGCACCCCTCCACTTT
>TRBJ2-1|TRBD2|TRBV6-5|.
CASSRLAGVDNEQFF
TGTGCCAGCAGCCGCCTAGCGGGAGTCGACAATGAGCAGTTCTTC
>TRBJ1-2|.|TRBV14|.
CASSSGHRNGPNYGYTF
TGTGCCAGCAGCTCGGGACACCGGAATGGACCTAACTATGGCTACACCTTC
>TRBJ1-5|.|TRBV6-4|.
CARTSGNQPQHF
TGTGCCAGGACGTCGGGCAATCAGCCCCAGCATTTT
>TRBJ2-7|TRBD2|TRBV12-3/TRBV12-4|.
CASSPVRGGEQYF
TGTGCCAGCAGTCCCGTGCGGGGGGGGGAGCAGTACTTC
>TRBJ1-4|.|TRBV7-9|few
CASSLRIGGSGMRGEKLFF
TGTGCCAGCAGCTTAAGGATAGGGGGAAGCGGAATGAGGGGTGAAAAACTGTTTTTT
>TRBJ2-7|.|TRBV6-2/TRBV6-3|once
CASSYSDSSGHEQYF
TGTGCCAGCAGTTACTCGGACTCAAGCGGACACGAGCAGTACTTC
>TRBJ2-3|.|TRBV18|once
CASFAVVRDTQYF
TGTGCCAGCTTCGCCGTGGTGCGAGATACGCAGTATTTT
>TRBJ1-2|TRBD1|TRBV29-1|once
CSVPGGTGVGGYTF
TGCAGCGTTCCGGGGGGGACAGGGGTTGGCGGCTACACCTTC
>TRBJ1-5|TRBD1|TRBV27|.
CASSPTGPGGPQHF
TGTGCCAGCAGTCCGACAGGGCCCGGGGGGCCCCAGCATTTT
>TRBJ1-4|.|TRBV5-1|.
CASSPRGNLREKLFF
TGCGCCAGCAGCCCTCGTGGCAATCTGAGGGAAAAACTGTTTTTT
>TRBJ1-5|TRBD1|TRBV2|.
CASSEFVRQGSRGYSNQPQHF
TGTGCCAGCAGTGAATTCGTGAGACAGGGAAGTAGGGGTTATAGCAATCAGCCCCAGCATTTT
>TRBJ1-1|.|TRBV6-1|.
CASSEQANTEAFF
TGTGCCAGCAGTGAACAGGCGAACACTGAAGCTTTCTTT
>TRBJ2-7|.|TRBV7-2|.
CASSLAQSKYQQYF
TGTGCCAGCAGCTTAGCGCAAAGTAAATACCAGCAGTACTTC
>TRBJ1-1|TRBD1|TRBV5-1|.
CASSPTTGGESRAFF
TGCGCCAGCAGCCCTACTACAGGGGGCGAGTCCCGCGCTTTCTTT
>TRBJ2-7|.|TRBV3-1/TRBV3-2|.
CASSQGGLSKNYEQYF
TGTGCCAGCAGCCAAGGAGGGCTATCCAAGAACTACGAGCAGTACTTC
>TRBJ1-3|.|TRBV6-5|.
CASRVTLSGNTIYF
TGTGCCAGCAGGGTGACACTCTCTGGAAACACCATATATTTT
>TRBJ1-1|.|TRBV3-1/TRBV3-2|.
CASSQAVMNTEAFF
TGTGCCAGCAGCCAAGCAGTCATGAACACTGAAGCTTTCTTT
>TRBJ1-1|.|TRBV28|once
CASSLSGGMNTEAFF
TGTGCCAGCAGTTTAAGCGGGGGGATGAACACTGAAGCTTTCTTT
>TRBJ2-3|TRBD2|TRBV11-2|.
CASSPRTSGGSGDTQYF
TGTGCCAGCAGCCCCCGGACTAGCGGGGGGTCAGGGGATACGCAGTATTTT
>TRBJ1-1|.|TRBV3-1/TRBV3-2|.
CASSQETGNTEAFF
TGTGCCAGCAGCCAAGAAACAGGGAACACTGAAGCTTTCTTT
>TRBJ2-5|TRBD2|TRBV7-8|.
CASSKWGGKETQYF
TGTGCCAGCAGCAAATGGGGGGGGAAAGAGACCCAGTACTTC
>TRBJ1-2|.|TRBV6-5|.
CASHPGFYGYTF
TGTGCCAGCCACCCTGGGTTCTATGGCTACACCTTC
>TRBJ2-7|TRBD1|TRBV6-5|.
CASSDRGKTYEQYF
TGTGCCAGCAGCGACAGGGGCAAGACCTACGAGCAGTACTTC
>TRBJ2-5|.|TRBV19|.
CASSPAGQETQYF
TGTGCCAGTAGTCCGGCAGGGCAGGAGACCCAGTACTTC
>TRBJ1-2|.|TRBV28|once
CASSFIDSANYGYTF
TGTGCCAGCAGTTTTATTGACAGCGCCAACTATGGCTACACCTTC
>TRBJ1-2|.|TRBV6-5|.
CASTSTGNYGYTF
TGTGCCAGCACCTCGACGGGGAACTATGGCTACACCTTC